The 26 T cell receptor beta chains below all came from one sample that was sequenced in a study of T cells after yellow fever vaccination. One entry per CDR3 protein, called by TCRdb with MiXCR from the 5' RACE reads. The table has about 240,000 distinct CDR3 sequences, 6.9% seen once. The sample in question was CD4+ T cells sorted from PBMCs, obtained 15 days after the yellow fever booster vaccination. The receptors here all came from a man aged 25 to 40 who received the YFV17D yellow fever vaccine.

The sample holds a few counts of this clonotype. The CDR3 spells CASSQGGLGSDTQYF. The CDR3, as DNA: TGCGCCAGCAGCCAAGGCGGCTTGGGGTCAGATACGCAGTATTTT. J is TRBJ2-3 and V is TRBV4-3; D call uncertain. In germline, CDR1 is LGHNA, CDR2 YSLEER. The CDR3 totals 15 residues. The V end lost 1 base, the J end lost 4 bases, and 12 bases lay between the germline ends.

The table lists this clonotype with many counts. The J gene is TRBJ2-3, the V gene TRBV28; D is perhaps TRBD2 (7 bases). The CDR3 has 14 amino acids. V was shortened by 7 bases and J by 4 bases, with 15 bases between the two germline ends. Germline CDR1 reads MDHEN; CDR2 reads SYDVKM. The DNA of the CDR3 is TGTGCCAGCACCCGCGGGGGCGGCGCAGATACGCAGTATTTT. Amino acid sequence: CASTRGGGADTQYF.

This clonotype was seen ten or more times. The V and J genes are TRBV19 and TRBJ2-1; 7 nucleotides align to TRBD1. The CDR3 runs to 14 residues. The germline gives CDR1 LNHDA, CDR2 SQIVND (reference sequence). The J segment lost 7 bases and the V segment lost 4 bases, leaving 7 bases of the junction unmatched. The chain's CDR3 is CASSTVGQRNEQFF. In nucleotides, the CDR3 is TGTGCCAGTAGTACCGTGGGACAGAGGAATGAGCAGTTCTTC.

This clonotype was seen repeatedly, ten times or more. The rearrangement uses TRBV7-2 and TRBJ2-3, with TRBD2 matching 11 bases. V was pared by 5 bases and J by 11 bases, with 12 bases of the junction left unmatched. The CDR3 sequence is 15 residues long. Looked up from germline, CDR1 is SGHTA and CDR2 is FQGNSA. CDR3: CASSPSGRFWSGQYF. The CDR3 DNA reads TGTGCCAGCAGCCCTAGCGGGAGGTTTTGGTCCGGGCAGTATTTT.

CDR3 amino acids: CASSRRGSEYEQYF. The CDR3, as DNA: TGCGCCAGCAGCCGGCGGGGGTCGGAGTATGAGCAGTACTTC. This sequence joins TRBV5-1 and TRBJ2-7, with TRBD2 identical over 7 bases. CDR3 length equals 14 residues. Germline V lookup: CDR1 SGHRS, CDR2 YFSETQ. The V gene end was trimmed by 4 bases and the J gene end by 7 bases; junction bases not matched to a gene: 11.

This clonotype was counted at least ten times. At one boundary the junction diverges from the germline segment, which might be a read error. Here the CDR3 reads CASSLAASTDTQYF. CDR3 coding DNA: TGCGCCAGCAGCCTAGCGGCTAGCACAGATACGCAGTATTTT. V is TRBV2 and J is TRBJ2-3; 7 bases are shared with TRBD2. Germline V gene lookup returns CDR1 SNHLY and CDR2 FYNNEI. The CDR3 totals 14 residues.

The sample holds many counts of this clonotype. The J gene is TRBJ2-1, the V gene TRBV5-1; a weak D match, TRBD1 (5 bases). The germline gives CDR1 SGHRS, CDR2 YFSETQ. Trimming stripped 0 bases from V and 8 bases from J, with 12 bases between. CDR3 length equals 14 residues. The CDR3 here is CASSLAARDDEQFF. The CDR3 bases are TGCGCCAGCAGCTTGGCCGCCAGGGATGATGAGCAGTTCTTC. Combining the CDR3 with reference TRBV5-1 and TRBJ2-1 gives the whole variable domain KAGVTQTPRYLIKTRGQQVTLSCSPISGHRSVSWYQQTPGQGLQFLFEYFSETQRNKGNFPGRFSGRQFSNSRSEMNVSTLELGDSALYLCASSLAARDDEQFFGPGTRLTVL.

This clonotype was detected ten times or more. CDR3 nucleotide sequence: TGTGCCAGCATTTCTGGTGCGGGAGCAGGAGAGACCCAGTACTTC. Its translation: CASISGAGAGETQYF. This chain uses TRBV12-3 or TRBV12-4 with TRBJ2-5; 7 bases fit TRBD2. V lost 7 bases, J lost 4 bases, and 12 bases stayed unmatched. The CDR3 is 15 residues long.

This clonotype was found a few times. The J gene is TRBJ2-7, the V gene TRBV20-1; 10 positions agree with TRBD2. CDR1 is DFQATT, CDR2 SNEGSKA, per germline (reference sequence). The CDR3 loop spans 15 amino acids. V was clipped by 7 bases and J by 6 bases; unmatched bases: 15. Written as DNA, the CDR3 is TGCAGTGTCCTTCCCGGGACTAGCGTCCAAGGCGAGCAGTACTTC. Its protein product is CSVLPGTSVQGEQYF.

This clonotype was detected ten times or more. The chain is built from TRBV28 and TRBJ2-1; 7 positions agree with TRBD1. V was clipped by 5 bases and J by 0 bases; unmatched bases: 16. The CDR3 sequence is 19 residues long. The V gene's germline CDR1 is MDHEN and CDR2 SYDVKM. The CDR3 here is CASSPHARRQGSSYNEQFF. CDR3 DNA sequence: TGTGCCAGCAGTCCACACGCCCGGCGACAGGGAAGCTCCTACAATGAGCAGTTCTTC.

This clonotype was counted only a few times. This chain uses TRBV29-1 with TRBJ2-1; the match to TRBD2 covers 11 bases. V gave up 0 bases and J gave up 10 bases; unmatched junction bases: 8. This CDR3 comprises 15 residues. CDR1 and CDR2 (germline): SQVTM, ANQGSEA. The CDR3 here is CSVEDLAGGYREQFF. The CDR3 DNA is TGCAGCGTTGAAGATCTAGCGGGAGGATACCGAGAGCAGTTCTTC.

This clonotype was recorded many times. The rearrangement links TRBV5-6 to TRBJ2-7; tentatively, D is TRBD2 (6 bases). CDR3 length equals 13 residues. The germline CDR1 and CDR2 sequences are SGHDT and YYEEEE. The ends were cut back, 1 base at V and 1 base at J, with 6 bases in the middle. CDR3 residues: CASSLRESYEQYF. In DNA, the CDR3 is TGTGCCAGCAGCTTGCGGGAGTCCTACGAGCAGTACTTC.

This clonotype has a count of ten or more. The V gene is TRBV20-1, the J gene TRBJ1-1; D is undetermined. With 1 base removed from V and 0 bases from J, the gap between germline ends came to 12 bases. The CDR3 is 15 amino acids. CDR1 DFQATT and CDR2 SNEGSKA come from the germline V gene (reference sequence). As DNA, the CDR3 is TGCAGTGCTAGAGTCGTTAGAGTCTTGAACACTGAAGCTTTCTTT. Protein sequence: CSARVVRVLNTEAFF.

As regards this clonotype: Being one base from a much bigger clone, this may be a read error. The J gene is TRBJ2-1, the V gene TRBV20-1; no clear D gene. Looked up from germline, CDR1 is DFQATT and CDR2 is SNEGSKA (reference sequence). V was pared by 2 bases and J by 8 bases, with 19 bases between. This CDR3 region has 15 residues. CDR3 region: CSARRHKGVSHEQFF. CDR3 bases: TGCAGTGCTAGACGTCACAAGGGCGTTAGCCATGAGCAGTTCTTC.

This clonotype was recorded a few times. CDR3 DNA sequence: TGTGCCAGCGGCACTAGCGGGAGAGTGGGGGAGCTGTTTTTT. Protein: CASGTSGRVGELFF. This chain joins TRBV7-2 and TRBJ2-2; 11 bases agree with TRBD2. The CDR3 runs to 14 residues. With 8 bases clipped from V and 8 bases from J, the junction kept 7 bases outside the gene matches. The germline gives CDR1 SGHTA, CDR2 FQGNSA.

This clonotype was seen more than once but under ten times. This chain links TRBV7-2 with TRBJ2-1; TRBD1 matches at 8 bases. V was pared by 0 bases and J by 7 bases, with 2 bases of the junction left unmatched. Germline V gene sequence: CDR1 SGHTA, CDR2 FQGNSA. This CDR3 is 14 amino acids long. Written as DNA, the CDR3 is TGTGCCAGCAGCTTAGCATACAGGGGGAATGAGCAGTTCTTC. Its protein is CASSLAYRGNEQFF.

This clonotype turned up a few times. This chain links TRBV5-1 with TRBJ2-5, with 12 bases identical to TRBD1. Germline V gene lookup returns CDR1 SGHRS and CDR2 YFSETQ. This CDR3 comprises 15 residues. The J segment lost 5 bases and the V segment lost 4 bases, leaving 6 bases of the junction unmatched. CDR3 in DNA: TGCGCCAGCAGCGCCGGGACAGGGGGCTTTGAGACCCAGTACTTC. This codes for CASSAGTGGFETQYF.

This clonotype was recorded only once. A much larger clone lies one base from this, so it may be a read error. This likely comes from a read error, as the CDR3 has no conserved phenylalanine or tryptophan at its end. The chain is built from TRBV5-1 and TRBJ1-5; D possibly corresponds to TRBD1 (5 bases). V was trimmed by 1 base and J by 2 bases, leaving 10 bases between them. The CDR3 extends over 15 amino acids. Germline V lookup: CDR1 SGHRS, CDR2 YFSETQ. CDR3 bases: TGCGCCAGCAGCTTGAGGGGAGGGGGCAATCAGCCCCAGCATTAT. It translates to CASSLRGGGNQPQHY.

This clonotype was counted between two and nine times. The rearrangement joins TRBV7-2 to TRBJ1-3; no firm D call. The germline gives CDR1 SGHTA, CDR2 FQGNSA. The length of the CDR3 is 12 residues. The CDR3 region has the DNA TGTGCTGACTTTAACTCTGGAAACACCATATATTTT. This sequence encodes CADFNSGNTIYF.

This clonotype turned up a few times. The chain links TRBV7-2 to TRBJ2-5; D is possibly TRBD1 or TRBD2 (5 bases each). Germline V gene sequence: CDR1 SGHTA, CDR2 FQGNSA. The CDR3 has 15 residues. Between the trimmed V and J ends, which lost 5 bases and 1 base, there was a span of 14 bases. The CDR3 nucleotides are TGTGCCAGCAGCATGGGACCGGACATCCAAGAGACCCAGTACTTC. As protein: CASSMGPDIQETQYF.

The rearrangement links TRBV6-5 to TRBJ2-3; D call uncertain. V lost 2 bases, J lost 1 base, and 16 bases lay in between. This CDR3 has 17 residues. Germline CDR1 and CDR2: MNHEY and SVGAGI. The DNA of the CDR3 is TGTGCCAGCAGTTACCTACTCGGTACACACGGCACAGATACGCAGTATTTT. Translated, it gives CASSYLLGTHGTDTQYF.

This clonotype occurred a few times. The gene calls are TRBV12-3 or TRBV12-4 and TRBJ1-1; TRBD1 might be the D (6 bases). The length of the CDR3 is 17 residues. V lost 2 bases to trimming and J lost 6 bases, with 22 bases between them. As DNA, the CDR3 is TGTGCCAGCAGTTTAAATGTTGGGGGGCGAGGTCCCCCTGAAGCTTTCTTT. It encodes CASSLNVGGRGPPEAFF.

This sequence joins TRBV5-1 and TRBJ2-1; 8 bases align to TRBD2. The CDR3 loop spans 14 amino acids. Germline-derived CDR1 and CDR2 are SGHRS and YFSETQ. The V gene end was trimmed by 1 base and the J gene end by 8 bases; junction bases not matched to a gene: 5. The DNA of the CDR3 is TGCGCCAGCAGCTTGCCAGCGGGAGAGGATGAGCAGTTCTTC. It is translated as CASSLPAGEDEQFF.

J is TRBJ1-5 and V is TRBV12-3 or TRBV12-4; TRBD1 agrees at 9 bases. V dropped 2 bases and J dropped 0; count of bases not matched to a gene: 17. This CDR3 is 21 amino acids long. In nucleotides, the CDR3 is TGTGCCAGCAGTTTATCGTTTGGCGGGACAGGGAAACCTAATAGCAATCAGCCCCAGCATTTT. Its protein is CASSLSFGGTGKPNSNQPQHF.

This clonotype was observed at least ten times. V and J are TRBV6-1 and TRBJ2-5, with 8 nucleotides matching TRBD2. Unmatched junction bases numbered 6, after V lost 5 bases and J lost 4 bases. Germline CDR1 MNHNS, CDR2 SASEGT. The length of the CDR3 is 14 residues. CDR3: CASSTGTRGETQYF. In DNA, the CDR3 is TGTGCCAGCAGTACCGGGACTAGGGGAGAGACCCAGTACTTC.

This clonotype came up many times. The genes are TRBV9 and TRBJ2-2; no definite D call. CDR3 length: 13 residues. V was shortened by 0 bases and J by 6 bases, with 6 bases between the two germline ends. The germline V gene encodes CDR1 SGDLS and CDR2 YYNGEE. The CDR3 DNA reads TGTGCCAGCAGCGTAGGGGGATCCGGGGAGCTGTTTTTT. Its protein product is CASSVGGSGELFF.